This T cell receptor (beta chain) was recorded in a study of cytomegalovirus exposure and HLA in healthy donors. Profiled with immunoSEQ multiplex PCR; TCRdb holds only in-frame clones, not every one. This sample has over 250,000 clones, with roughly 87% found just once. V shed 6 bases and J 7 bases; nucleotides not matched to a gene: 9. This CDR3 is built from 15 residues. Germline CDR1 is SEHNR and CDR2 is FQNEAQ (reference sequence). This chain connects TRBV7-9 to TRBJ1-6; 7 bases line up with TRBD1. The sequencing sample was made of PBMCs. The sequence was collected from a woman between 25 and 40 years old in good health and CMV-seropositive. For the CDR3, the DNA is TGTGCCAGCAGTTACCAGGGGGTAGGGAATTCACCCCTCCACTTT. This encodes CASSYQGVGNSPLHF.